This T cell receptor beta chain was captured in a study of T cell responses to AZD1222 COVID-19 vaccine (dated by TCRdb to 2020 to 2022). About the investigation overall: AZD1222 recipients given second doses at about 4 weeks or at about 12 weeks were pooled, since spike-specific TCR depth and breadth were not found to differ between the two schedules. Trial participants were enrolled by age into subgroups of 18-55, 56-69 and 70-plus years, and 148, 28 and 57 TCR-sequenced participants, respectively, were included in these subgroups. A total of 233 trial participants underwent TCR sequencing, of whom more than 200 had received two doses of AZD1222 and approximately 25 had received two doses of the MenACWY control vaccine. Summary of the overall study and its limitations: Reportedly, close to half of the unique spike-specific TCRs recognized epitopes lying outside the regions that are mutated in the B.1.351 and B.1.1.7 variants. No day 14 peak-response samples were available, so repertoires were characterized only after the peak T cell response. In the small 56-69-year group, the increase in depth fell short of significance, most likely because of low power. After two AZD1222 doses, spike-specific TCR breadth and depth were significantly higher than at day 0 and than in MenACWY recipients. CD4 TCRs associated with the vaccine covered the entire spike protein, and the dominant responses were in regions 160-218 and 743-854. Conclusions about previously exposed vaccinees are limited because only 5 or 6 AZD1222 recipients were SARS-CoV-2 seropositive at baseline. Participants were mostly white British, with more females than males. The authors suggested clonal diversity may have been underestimated.

The CDR3 regions of human TCRbeta chains were subjected to immunosequencing. The authors processed their data as follows. TCRs in the repertoires were matched against a reference library of SARS-CoV-2-specific TCRs that had been generated with the MIRA antigen-specificity platform. Breadth was defined as the fraction of unique TCRs that were SARS-CoV-2-associated. Depth was defined as the fraction of total T cells that were SARS-CoV-2-associated. Using the MIRA data, every spike-specific TCR was mapped to the spike region that the TCR reacted to and assigned to either a CD4 or a CD8 class. Log10-transformed breadth and depth values were compared by one-way ANOVA with Sidak's multiple comparisons tests. This is the immuneACCESS table as TCRdb keeps it, with only in-frame sequences that have V and J called. A part of the clones is gone; compared with another copy, unresolved V genes explain less than half, and the rest is unexplained. The DNA gave D and trimming, while V, J and clone size come from that table. The sample data list tens of thousands of clones, and over 75% of these were observed just once. The biggest ten clones account for 15% to 20% of the sample.

For this clone: The clone's antigen remains unknown. Base-call qualities are not available, and no considerably larger clone is one nucleotide away.

Per the germline V gene (reference sequence), SGHKS is the CDR1 and YYEKEE is the CDR2. A distance of 12 bases separates the germline ends of V and J, which lose 3 bases and 2 bases respectively. From the cysteine through the phenylalanine, the CDR3 covers 16 amino acids. The only DNA kept is the CDR3, 48 bases in frame from the first base. According to the study, the label for this sample's time point signals: baseline before first vaccination. Vaccinee samples were obtained from the UK trials COV001 and COV002, which included a single-blind randomized controlled phase 2/3 trial of AZD1222 (ChAdOx1 nCoV-19) in healthy adults. For TCRbeta chain sequencing, PBMC samples from trial participants were taken at day 0 and at day 28 after the second dose.

This material consisted of peripheral blood, taken on day 0 of AZD1222 vaccination. The TCR was taken from an adult in good health. Here the chain combines TRBV5-5 and TRBJ1-6, with a weak D call of TRBD1 (5 bases match). CDR3 region: CASSSRVAAYNSPLHF. The nucleotide sequence is given as TGTGCCAGCAGCTCCAGGGTAGCCGCCTATAATTCACCCCTCCACTTT. With the portions outside the CDR3 filled from the reference TRBV5-5 and TRBJ1-6 genes, the complete variable region becomes DAGVTQSPTHLIKTRGQQVTLRCSPISGHKSVSWYQQVLGQGPQFIFQYYEKEERGRGNFPDRFSARQFPNYSSELNVNALLLGDSALYLCASSSRVAAYNSPLHFGNGTRLTVT.